These 13 T cell receptor beta chains were all obtained from the same sample, sequenced in a study of blood T cells in healthy people across ages. Using a J-beta primer mix together with a sample-barcoded 5' primer, a second PCR was run for roughly 7 to 11 cycles. TCRdb recomputed calls from the 5' RACE reads with MiXCR, one row per CDR3 protein. The sample lists hundreds of thousands of distinct CDR3 sequences; around 31% were seen once. Sequencing was done on a sample of blood. These receptor sequences come from a woman older than 75 in good health.

This clonotype was seen only a few times. This chain links TRBV25-1 with TRBJ1-4, with a possible D match to TRBD1 (6 bases). Germline V gene lookup returns CDR1 MGHDK and CDR2 SYGVNS. This CDR3 region has 14 residues. Trimming left V 1 base short and J 8 bases short, with 11 bases between. CDR3 loop: CASSEFSDREKLFF. Here the CDR3 DNA reads TGTGCCAGCAGTGAATTTTCGGACAGAGAAAAACTGTTTTTT.

The rearrangement links TRBV7-2 to TRBJ2-3; D unclear. This CDR3 contains 11 residues. CDR1 is SGHTA and CDR2 is FQGNSA in the germline V gene. The CDR3 region is CVSSFTDTQYF. CDR3 DNA sequence: TGTGTCAGTAGCTTCACAGATACGCAGTATTTT.

In the case of this clonotype: At one boundary the junction diverges from the germline segment, which might be a read error. The V gene is TRBV30, the J gene TRBJ2-7, with D possibly matching TRBD2 (6 bases). The germline gives CDR1 GTSNPN, CDR2 SVGIG (reference sequence). The CDR3 consists of 16 residues. CDR3 sequence: CARSRSDGSWRDEQYF. CDR3 DNA sequence: TGTGCCCGGAGTCGTTCTGACGGCTCCTGGAGGGACGAGCAGTACTTC.

This clonotype has ten or more counts. CDR3 nucleotide sequence: TGTGCCAGCAGTCTGGGGGCCGACTATGGCTACACCTTC. Its protein is CASSLGADYGYTF. The chain combines TRBV7-3 with TRBJ1-2; possible D gene TRBD1, 6 bases. The CDR3 runs 13 residues. Germline V lookup: CDR1 SGHTA, CDR2 FQGTGA. Trimming left V 6 bases short and J 3 bases short, with 11 bases between.

The V call is TRBV7-9, the J call TRBJ2-3, with 7 bases aligning to TRBD2. Germline CDR1 and CDR2: SEHNR and FQNEAQ (reference sequence). The CDR3 has 15 amino acids. V was pared by 2 bases and J by 4 bases, with 6 bases of the junction left unmatched. CDR3 DNA sequence: TGTGCCAGCAGCTTAAACCGCGGGAGTGCAGATACGCAGTATTTT. Its protein is CASSLNRGSADTQYF.

The sample holds many counts of this clonotype. The chain couples TRBV9 to TRBJ2-4; maybe TRBD2 (7 bases). Germline V gene data show CDR1 as SGDLS and CDR2 as YYNGEE. This CDR3 is 16 amino acids long. V lost 3 bases and J lost 2, with 15 bases in between. The CDR3 sequence: CASSGGGGVPKNIQYF. The CDR3 nucleotides are TGTGCCAGCAGCGGAGGGGGGGGGGTACCCAAAAACATTCAGTACTTC.

The V gene is TRBV30, the J gene TRBJ1-5; tentatively, D is TRBD1 (5 bases). Trimming took off 3 bases at V and 5 bases at J, with 8 bases between the two ends. Germline CDR1 GTSNPN, CDR2 SVGIG (reference sequence). This CDR3 has 12 amino acids. The CDR3 coding sequence is TGTGCCTGGAGACAGGATGATCAGCCCCAGCATTTT. This gives the protein CAWRQDDQPQHF.

This clonotype was seen ten or more times. The DNA of the CDR3 is TGTGCCAGCAGCCAATGGGCTAACTATGGCTACACCTTC. Its translation is CASSQWANYGYTF. V is TRBV7-3 and J is TRBJ1-2; no clear D gene. With 5 bases removed from V and 0 bases from J, the gap between germline ends came to 7 bases. CDR1 and CDR2 (germline): SGHTA, FQGTGA. This CDR3 spans 13 amino acids.

There are many counts of this clonotype. This chain joins TRBV29-1 and TRBJ2-3; no clear D. Looked up from germline, CDR1 is SQVTM and CDR2 is ANQGSEA. V gave up 4 bases and J gave up 0 bases, with 5 bases separating them. CDR3 length: 12 amino acids. As DNA, the CDR3 is TGCAGCGTTGTCCCTAGCACAGATACGCAGTATTTT. It encodes CSVVPSTDTQYF.

This clonotype was seen repeatedly, ten times or more. The chain links TRBV4-3 to TRBJ2-6; D might be TRBD1 (5 bases). Germline loops: CDR1 LGHNA, CDR2 YSLEER. CDR3 length: 16 amino acids. V was pared by 1 base and J by 5 bases, with 12 bases between. This chain's CDR3 is CASSQVVGRWANVLTF. The CDR3 coding sequence is TGCGCCAGCAGCCAAGTAGTGGGGCGCTGGGCCAACGTCCTGACTTTC.

On this clonotype: Given a much more abundant clone one base away, this may be a read error. This chain connects TRBV12-3 or TRBV12-4 to TRBJ2-2; possible D gene TRBD2, 7 bases. V lost 4 bases and J 7 bases, leaving 19 bases between the germline ends. The CDR3 sequence is 16 residues long. CDR3 residues: CASSSGGHSVIGELFF. In DNA, the CDR3 is TGTGCCAGCAGTTCGGGGGGACATTCTGTCATCGGGGAGCTGTTTTTT.

This clonotype was seen many times. The chain couples TRBV6-1 to TRBJ2-7, with 10 nucleotides matching TRBD2. With 2 bases clipped from V and 2 bases from J, the junction kept 21 bases outside the gene matches. The CDR3 has 21 residues. Per the germline V gene, CDR1 is MNHNS and CDR2 is SASEGT. The CDR3 DNA follows: TGTGCCAGCAGTGAAAGGTCCGGGAGGCTAGCGGGGGCTCGTGACACCTACGAGCAGTACTTC. Its protein product is CASSERSGRLAGARDTYEQYF.

Regarding this clonotype: A much larger clone lies one base from this, so it may be a read error. The chain has TRBV7-2 and TRBJ2-5; 8 nucleotides align to TRBD2. The CDR3 extends over 15 amino acids. The ends lost 5 bases at V and 11 bases at J; junction bases unmatched: 16. Germline loops: CDR1 SGHTA, CDR2 FQGNSA. The CDR3 nucleotides read TGTGCCAGCAGCCCGGGGGGGGCTTTTTTCAATGAGCAGTACTTC. Its translation is CASSPGGAFFNEQYF.